This TCR beta chain was sequenced during a study of T cell repertoires in cytomegalovirus infection. Details on this clonotype: Its antigen is unknown.

TCRdb used MiXCR to reprocess the reads, holding one entry per CDR3 protein. The repertoire holds 300,000 to 400,000 distinct CDR3 sequences, with approximately 32% as singletons. The clonotype originates from a human donor in good health (CMV status not recorded). Some clones in this sample may be carry-over from other donors' samples. This material consisted of cultured PBMCs, taken from culture after CMV antigen stimulation.

The CDR3 nucleotides are TGTGCCAGCACCCGGGACACCTATGGCTACACCTTC. It is translated as CASTRDTYGYTF. This chain uses TRBV2 with TRBJ1-2; tentatively, D is TRBD1 (6 bases). Germline V CDR1 and CDR2: SNHLY, FYNNEI. V shed 7 bases and J shed 4 bases, with 10 bases lying between them. The CDR3 extends over 12 amino acids.